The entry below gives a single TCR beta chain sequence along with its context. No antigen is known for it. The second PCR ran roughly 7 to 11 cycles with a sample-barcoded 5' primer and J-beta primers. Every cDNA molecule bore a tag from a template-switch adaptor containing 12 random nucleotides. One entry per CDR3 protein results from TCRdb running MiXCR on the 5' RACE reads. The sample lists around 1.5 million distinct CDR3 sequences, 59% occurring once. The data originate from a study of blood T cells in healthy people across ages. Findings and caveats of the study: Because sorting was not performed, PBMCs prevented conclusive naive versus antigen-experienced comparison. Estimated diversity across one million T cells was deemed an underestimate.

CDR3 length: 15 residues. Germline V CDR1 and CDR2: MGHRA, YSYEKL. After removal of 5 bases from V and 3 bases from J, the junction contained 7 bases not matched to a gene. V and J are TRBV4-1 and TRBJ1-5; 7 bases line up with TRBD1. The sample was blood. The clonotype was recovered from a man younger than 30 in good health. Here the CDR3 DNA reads TGCGCCAGCAGCACGGGACAGAACTTCAATCAGCCCCAGCATTTT. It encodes CASSTGQNFNQPQHF.